Given below is one T cell receptor (beta chain) in context. Its antigen is not identified. This sample is part of a study of CD4+ T cells in melanoma. Profiled with immunoSEQ multiplex PCR; TCRdb holds only in-frame clones, not every one. The table shows 17,000 or so clones, with about 84% occurring only once. Findings and limits, study-wide: CD8+ T cell, macrophage and B cell function reportedly correlated with neoantigen-specific CD4+ T cells. Neoantigen-specific CD4+ T cells in melanoma reportedly had diverse differentiation states.

The CDR3 extends over 17 amino acids. V was shortened by 5 bases and J by 4 bases, with 21 bases between the two germline ends. The germline gives CDR1 SNHLY, CDR2 FYNNEI. V usage is TRBV2 and J usage is TRBJ1-3, with D possibly matching TRBD1 (5 bases). Sequenced: cells from a culture (not recorded whether cultured in vitro). This receptor was identified in a human donor with melanoma. The CDR3 DNA is TGTGCCAGCAGTCAGATGGTAGGGGTAGTATCCGGAAACACCATATATTTT. This encodes CASSQMVGVVSGNTIYF.